The subject of this entry is one T cell receptor (beta chain). The target antigen is unknown. These data originate in a study of sequential checkpoint blockade in melanoma. Overall study: Matched biopsies came pretreatment and at week 13 for some 22 patients.

Notes on the study in general: About 30 times likelier clinical benefit followed increased tumor T-cell fraction and clonality.

Deletions cut 4 bases from V and 0 bases from J, with 9 bases between. The CDR3 contains 15 residues. CDR1 and CDR2 from the germline V gene are MGHDK and SYGVNS. TCRdb's table, derived via immunoSEQ multiplex PCR, lists solely in-frame clones and lacks some. The sample lists around 4,300 clones, less than 25% occurring once. Treatment of the sample: randomized to nivolumab then ipilimumab (arm A) or the reverse (arm B). The sequenced sample was tumor tissue (inferred from file names), obtained from a patient given nivolumab and ipilimumab in sequence. This TCR was sampled from a human donor with melanoma. This chain joins TRBV25-1 and TRBJ1-4; D gene uncertain. CDR3 sequence reads: CASSVGGATNEKLFF. CDR3 nucleotide sequence: TGTGCCAGCAGTGTAGGCGGCGCAACTAATGAAAAACTGTTTTTT.